A single sample gave rise to the 2 T cell receptor beta chains below, sequenced in a study of blood T cell repertoires in COVID-19. The table came from immunoSEQ multiplex PCR; TCRdb's copy has only in-frame clones and leaves some out. The sample lists just over 20,000 clones, over 75% occurring once. The sequenced sample consisted of peripheral blood. The receptor set was obtained from a man between 45 and 60 years old with active COVID-19.

The V call is TRBV4-1, the J call TRBJ2-2; a possible D gene is TRBD1 (6 bases). V was trimmed by 4 bases and J by 0 bases, leaving 15 bases between them. The CDR3 extends over 17 amino acids. CDR1 and CDR2 (germline): MGHRA, YSYEKL. The CDR3 is CASSRGLETSNTGELFF. The CDR3 DNA reads as TGCGCCAGCAGCCGGGGGCTCGAGACTTCGAACACCGGGGAGCTGTTTTTT.

This chain connects TRBV7-9 to TRBJ2-2; TRBD2 matches at 7 bases. J was trimmed by 2 bases and V by 4 bases; bases with no gene match: 7. The CDR3 is 16 amino acids. In germline, CDR1 is SEHNR, CDR2 FQNEAQ (reference sequence). Written as DNA, the CDR3 is TGTGCCAGCAGCTCCTGGCGGGGGTATAACACCGGGGAGCTGTTTTTT. This codes for CASSSWRGYNTGELFF.